The clone carrying this TCR beta chain was seen repeatedly, ten times or more. The data derive from a study of early T cells in non-severe SARS-CoV-2 infection. Study background: Sequencing was performed on bulk RNA from unsorted whole blood, leaving chains unpaired.

Per the germline V gene, CDR1 is MGHRA and CDR2 is YSYEKL. This CDR3 region has 18 residues. With 7 bases removed from V and 4 bases from J, the gap between germline ends came to 28 bases. Individual cDNA molecules carried attached unique molecular identifiers. One entry per CDR3 protein results from TCRdb running MiXCR on the 5' RACE reads. The profile shows some 16,000 distinct CDR3 sequences, about 5% of them singletons. This TCR was recovered from an adult who was a healthcare worker with PCR-confirmed SARS-CoV-2 infection or an uninfected control (not recorded which). The chain links TRBV4-1 to TRBJ1-1; tentatively, D is TRBD1 (5 bases). Sequences were obtained from whole blood. The DNA of the CDR3 is TGCGCCAGCACCCCACGTACCCAAGATGAGCGCAGGGCCACTGAAGCTTTCTTT. Amino acids: CASTPRTQDERRATEAFF.